The 14 T cell receptor beta chains below all came from one sample that was sequenced in a study of metastatic and nonmetastatic thyroid tumors. Patients had received no treatment of any kind before thyroid surgery. With MiXCR, TCRdb reprocessed the PCR reads. In the table there are some 33,000 clones, over 15% of which are singletons. The sequenced sample was blood. The receptors come from a female donor with papillary thyroid cancer or a benign thyroid nodule (not recorded which). Some clones in this sample may be carry-over from other donors' samples.

With regard to this clone: One junction end disagrees with the germline gene, perhaps due to a read error. V gene TRBV5-1 combines with J gene TRBJ2-7; a weak D match, TRBD1 (5 bases). CDR3 length: 16 residues. Germline V gene data show CDR1 as SGHRS and CDR2 as YFSETQ. CDR3 DNA: TGTGCCAGCACCTGGGGCGGAGCCTTGCACTATAACGAGCAGTACTTC. Protein: CASTWGGALHYNEQYF.

The rearrangement joins TRBV11-2 to TRBJ2-1, with TRBD2 identical over 8 bases. The CDR3 covers 18 residues. V lost 0 bases to trimming and J lost 2 bases; unmatched junction nucleotides: 9. Looked up from germline, CDR1 is SGHAT and CDR2 is FQNNGV. The CDR3 DNA is TGTGCCAGCAGCTTAGAGGGTCTAGCGGGTAGAACCTACAATGAGCAGTTCTTC. This translates into CASSLEGLAGRTYNEQFF.

The chain links TRBV20-1 to TRBJ2-1; 7 bases map to TRBD2. CDR3 size: 14 residues. The V segment lost 3 bases and the J segment 4 bases; nucleotides outside the gene matches: 6. CDR1 is DFQATT, CDR2 SNEGSKA, per germline (reference sequence). The CDR3 protein is CSASRGEEYNEQFF. CDR3 nucleotides: TGCAGTGCTAGTCGGGGGGAGGAATACAATGAGCAGTTCTTC.

This clone was seen ten or more times. This chain connects TRBV5-4 to TRBJ2-5; the D is unclear. Per the germline V gene, CDR1 is SGHNT and CDR2 is YYREEE (reference sequence). CDR3 length equals 12 residues. Between the trimmed V and J ends, which lost 8 bases and 4 bases, there was a span of 12 bases. The DNA of the CDR3 is TGTGCCAGTCAGAAACTGGGAGAGACCCAGTACTTC. Protein sequence: CASQKLGETQYF.

The DNA for the CDR3 is TGCGCCAGCAGCTTTCTATCGGTGGGCCAAGAGACCCAGTACTTC. Residues: CASSFLSVGQETQYF. This chain connects TRBV5-1 to TRBJ2-5; D gene uncertain. Per the germline V gene, CDR1 is SGHRS and CDR2 is YFSETQ. CDR3 length equals 15 residues. Trimming took off 2 bases at V and 1 base at J, with 12 bases between the two ends.

This clone occurred many times. The genes are TRBV4-2 and TRBJ2-1; TRBD2 matches 11 bases. This CDR3 has 15 amino acids. The ends lost 3 bases at V and 7 bases at J; junction bases unmatched: 5. Germline V gene lookup returns CDR1 LGHNA and CDR2 YNFKEQ. The CDR3 DNA follows: TGTGCCAGCAGCCAGACCCTAGCGGGGGGTAATGAGCAGTTCTTC. Residues: CASSQTLAGGNEQFF.

This clone came up many times. This sequence joins TRBV4-1 and TRBJ1-4; D may be TRBD1 (5 bases). V was clipped by 1 base and J by 7 bases, with 19 bases between them. The CDR3 sequence is 17 residues long. In germline, CDR1 is MGHRA, CDR2 YSYEKL. The DNA of the CDR3 is TGCGCCAGCAGCCAAGCCCTACTCACAGGAGACGGTGAAAAACTGTTTTTT. Translating gives CASSQALLTGDGEKLFF.

This clone was seen repeatedly, ten times or more. The CDR3 coding sequence is TGTGCCAGCAGTCGGACCGGGAACCAAGAGACCCAGTACTTC. Its protein is CASSRTGNQETQYF. The V call is TRBV6-1, the J call TRBJ2-5; D might be TRBD2 (5 bases). CDR3 length equals 14 residues. Trimming took 5 bases from V and 0 from J, leaving 10 bases between them. From germline, CDR1 is MNHNS and CDR2 SASEGT.

This clone came up many times. The rearrangement joins TRBV5-6 to TRBJ2-3, with TRBD1 as a possible D gene (5 bases). Germline V CDR1 and CDR2: SGHDT, YYEEEE. This CDR3 contains 12 residues. Trimming took off 0 bases at V and 8 bases at J, with 7 bases between the two ends. The CDR3 DNA is TGTGCCAGCAGCTTGGTTCAGGGTACGCAGTATTTT. Encoded protein: CASSLVQGTQYF.

Ten or more counts support this clone. The chain carries TRBV28 and TRBJ2-2, with TRBD1 as a possible D gene (6 bases). CDR3 length equals 14 residues. The V gene's germline CDR1 is MDHEN and CDR2 SYDVKM. The V and J ends lost 7 bases and 0 bases respectively, with 9 bases between them. CDR3 in DNA: TGTGCCAGCATCGACAGGACGAACACCGGGGAGCTGTTTTTT. This translates into CASIDRTNTGELFF.

This clone is medium-sized (0.01 to 0.1%) in the sample. The genes are TRBV15 and TRBJ2-7, with D unclear. The germline V gene encodes CDR1 LNHNV and CDR2 YYDKDF (reference sequence). V lost 2 bases and J 2 bases, leaving 16 bases between the germline ends. The CDR3 has 16 amino acids. In DNA form, the CDR3 reads TGTGCCACCAGCAGATTGGGCGGAACAAAAGCCTACGAGCAGTACTTC. It specifies CATSRLGGTKAYEQYF.

In this sample, this clone turned up many times. This chain joins TRBV3-1 and TRBJ1-1; D call uncertain. CDR3 size: 13 residues. Germline-derived CDR1 and CDR2 are LGHDT and YNNKEL (reference sequence). Trimming took off 4 bases at V and 0 bases at J, with 6 bases between the two ends. The DNA of the CDR3 is TGTGCCAGCAGCCCTGGGGTGAACACTGAAGCTTTCTTT. Encoded protein: CASSPGVNTEAFF.

This clone appeared many times. This chain connects TRBV7-9 to TRBJ2-1; D remains unclear. Germline lookup yields CDR1 SEHNR and CDR2 FQNEAQ (reference sequence). V lost 5 bases to trimming and J lost 10 bases, with 12 bases between them. This CDR3 has 12 amino acids. The CDR3 bases are TGTGCCAGCAGCAACCTTGGTTTCGAGCAGTTCTTC. Protein product: CASSNLGFEQFF.

This clone was observed many times. V is TRBV11-2 and J is TRBJ1-2, with D possibly TRBD1 on 6 matching bases. The V and J ends lost 1 base and 4 bases respectively, with 13 bases between them. The germline gives CDR1 SGHAT, CDR2 FQNNGV. The CDR3 has 15 residues. This CDR3 is CASSLGRTASYGYTF. Here the CDR3 DNA reads TGTGCCAGCAGCTTAGGAAGGACAGCATCCTATGGCTACACCTTC. Drawing the rest from reference TRBV11-2 and TRBJ1-2, the complete variable domain is EAGVAQSPRYKIIEKRQSVAFWCNPISGHATLYWYQQILGQGPKLLIQFQNNGVVDDSQLPKDRFSAERLKGVDSTLKIQPAKLEDSAVYLCASSLGRTASYGYTFGSGTRLTVV.